This T cell receptor beta chain was identified during a study of OX40 agonist ivuxolimab in advanced cancers. Study summary: Three patients had partial responses: one hepatocellular carcinoma, two cutaneous melanoma.

The assay was immunoSEQ multiplex PCR, and TCRdb's table has in-frame clones only and misses some. The top ten hold less than 1.1% of the sample, which has some 140,000 clones, just over 90% seen once. Concerning this clone: Its matching antigen is unknown.

Autoimmune disease history or systemic immunosuppression barred patients. Study outcomes and limitations: Expanded clones were, on average, more numerous among CD8+ T cells than CD4+.

Per germline, CDR1 MGHRA and CDR2 YSYEKL. CDR3 size: 19 residues. V dropped 7 bases and J dropped 5 bases, with 29 bases sitting between them. The chain couples TRBV4-1 to TRBJ2-2; D may correspond to TRBD1 or TRBD2 (5 bases each). The sequences come from CD4+ or CD8+ T cells sorted from blood, collected in a trial of the OX40 agonist ivuxolimab. The sequence was obtained from an adult with an advanced solid tumor such as melanoma, head and neck, liver or kidney cancer. Here the CDR3 reads CASKLGERTTNIATGELFF. For the CDR3, the DNA is TGCGCCAGCAAGTTGGGCGAGCGGACAACGAACATAGCAACCGGGGAGCTGTTTTTT.